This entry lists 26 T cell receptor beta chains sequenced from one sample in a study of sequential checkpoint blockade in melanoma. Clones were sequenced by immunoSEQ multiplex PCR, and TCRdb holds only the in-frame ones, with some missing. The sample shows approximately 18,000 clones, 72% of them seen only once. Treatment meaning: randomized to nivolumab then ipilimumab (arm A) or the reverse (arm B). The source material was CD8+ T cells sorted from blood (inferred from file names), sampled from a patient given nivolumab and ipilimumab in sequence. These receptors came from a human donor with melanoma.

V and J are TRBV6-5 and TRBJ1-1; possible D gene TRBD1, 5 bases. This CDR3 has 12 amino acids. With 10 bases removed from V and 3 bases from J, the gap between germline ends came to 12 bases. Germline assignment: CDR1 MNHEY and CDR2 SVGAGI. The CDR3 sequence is CATGGGYTEAFF. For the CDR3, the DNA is TGTGCCACCGGGGGGGGGTACACTGAAGCTTTCTTT.

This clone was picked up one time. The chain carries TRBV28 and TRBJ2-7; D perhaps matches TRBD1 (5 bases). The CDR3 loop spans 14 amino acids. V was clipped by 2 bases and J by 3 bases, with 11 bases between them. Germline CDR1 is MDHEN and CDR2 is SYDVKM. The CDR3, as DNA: TGTGCCAGCAGTTTAGGGCAGGGCGGCTACGAGCAGTACTTC. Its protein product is CASSLGQGGYEQYF.

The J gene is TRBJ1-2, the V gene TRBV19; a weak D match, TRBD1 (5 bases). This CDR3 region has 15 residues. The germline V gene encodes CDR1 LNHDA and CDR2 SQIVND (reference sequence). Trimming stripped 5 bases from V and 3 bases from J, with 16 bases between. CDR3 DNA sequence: TGTGCCAGTAGTCCTAGCGTTAGACAGCACTATGGCTACACCTTC. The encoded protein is CASSPSVRQHYGYTF. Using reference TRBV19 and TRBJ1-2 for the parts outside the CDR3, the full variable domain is DGGITQSPKYLFRKEGQNVTLSCEQNLNHDAMYWYRQDPGQGLRLIYYSQIVNDFQKGDIAEGYSVSREKKESFPLTVTSAQKNPTAFYLCASSPSVRQHYGYTFGSGTRLTVV.

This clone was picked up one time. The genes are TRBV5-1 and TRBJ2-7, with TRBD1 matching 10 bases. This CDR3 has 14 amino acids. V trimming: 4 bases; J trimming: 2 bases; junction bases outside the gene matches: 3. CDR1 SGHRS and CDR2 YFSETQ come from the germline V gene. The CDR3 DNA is TGCGCCAGCAGCACAGGGACAGGGGCCTACGAGCAGTACTTC. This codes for CASSTGTGAYEQYF.

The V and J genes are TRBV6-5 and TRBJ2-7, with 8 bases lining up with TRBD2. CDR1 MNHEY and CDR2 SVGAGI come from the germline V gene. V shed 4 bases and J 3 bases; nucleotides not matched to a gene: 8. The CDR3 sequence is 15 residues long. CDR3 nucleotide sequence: TGTGCCAGCAGTTTGGCGGGGGGAGGGGTCTACGAGCAGTACTTC. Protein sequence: CASSLAGGGVYEQYF.

The DNA of the CDR3 is TGTGCCAGCAGTTACTCATCCGGGGTCTCCTACGAGCAGTACTTC. It encodes CASSYSSGVSYEQYF. The chain couples TRBV6-5 to TRBJ2-7; tentatively, D is TRBD2 (5 bases). Germline CDR1 MNHEY, CDR2 SVGAGI. The CDR3 totals 15 residues. Trimming cost V 0 bases and J 0 bases, with 9 bases left between them.

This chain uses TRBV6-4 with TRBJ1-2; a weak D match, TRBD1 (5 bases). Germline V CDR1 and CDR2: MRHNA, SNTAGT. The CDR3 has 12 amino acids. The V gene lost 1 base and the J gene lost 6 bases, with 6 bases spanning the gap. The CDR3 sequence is CASSDWGHGYTF. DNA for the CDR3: TGTGCCAGCAGTGACTGGGGCCATGGCTACACCTTC.

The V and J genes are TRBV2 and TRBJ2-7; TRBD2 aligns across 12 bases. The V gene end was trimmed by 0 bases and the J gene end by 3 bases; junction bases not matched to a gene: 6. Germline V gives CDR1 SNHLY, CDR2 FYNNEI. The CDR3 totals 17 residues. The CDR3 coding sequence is TGTGCCAGCAGTGAAGCCGGGACTAGCGGGCCGATCTACGAGCAGTACTTC. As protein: CASSEAGTSGPIYEQYF.

As DNA, the CDR3 is TGTGCCAGCAGTTTATTGTGGGACAGGGAGGTGCAGACTGAAGCTTTCTTT. Its translation: CASSLLWDREVQTEAFF. This rearrangement joins TRBV27 to TRBJ1-1; 9 bases are shared with TRBD1. CDR3 length equals 17 residues. The V segment lost 1 base and the J segment 5 bases; nucleotides outside the gene matches: 11. Germline V CDR1 and CDR2: MNHEY, SMNVEV (reference sequence).

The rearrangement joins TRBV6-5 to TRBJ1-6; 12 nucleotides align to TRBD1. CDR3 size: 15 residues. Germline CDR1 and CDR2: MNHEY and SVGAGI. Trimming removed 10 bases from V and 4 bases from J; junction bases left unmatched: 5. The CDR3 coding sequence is TGTGCCACCGGGGACAGGGGGCTGTATAATTCACCCCTCCACTTT. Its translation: CATGDRGLYNSPLHF.

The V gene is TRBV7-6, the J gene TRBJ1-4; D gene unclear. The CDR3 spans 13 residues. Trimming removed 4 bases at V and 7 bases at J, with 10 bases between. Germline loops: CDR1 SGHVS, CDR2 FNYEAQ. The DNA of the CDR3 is TGTGCCAGCAGCTCCTCCCCGGGTGAAAAACTGTTTTTT. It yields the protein CASSSSPGEKLFF. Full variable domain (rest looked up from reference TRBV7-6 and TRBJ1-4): GAGVSQSPRYKVTKRGQDVALRCDPISGHVSLYWYRQALGQGPEFLTYFNYEAQQDKSGLPNDRFSAERPEGSISTLTIQRTEQRDSAMYRCASSSSPGEKLFFGSGTQLSVL.

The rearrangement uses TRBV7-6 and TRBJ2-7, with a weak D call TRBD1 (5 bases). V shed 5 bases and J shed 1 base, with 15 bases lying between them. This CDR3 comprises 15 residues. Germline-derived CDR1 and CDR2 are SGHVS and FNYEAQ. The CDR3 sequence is CASSPGSGQSYEQYF. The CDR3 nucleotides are TGTGCCAGCAGCCCCGGATCAGGGCAGTCCTACGAGCAGTACTTC.

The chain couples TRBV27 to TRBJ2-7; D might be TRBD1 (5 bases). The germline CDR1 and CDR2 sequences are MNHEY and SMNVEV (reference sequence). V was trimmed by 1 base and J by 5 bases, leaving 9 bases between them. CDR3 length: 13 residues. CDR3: CASSLWGNHEQYF. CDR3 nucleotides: TGTGCCAGCAGTTTATGGGGCAACCACGAGCAGTACTTC.

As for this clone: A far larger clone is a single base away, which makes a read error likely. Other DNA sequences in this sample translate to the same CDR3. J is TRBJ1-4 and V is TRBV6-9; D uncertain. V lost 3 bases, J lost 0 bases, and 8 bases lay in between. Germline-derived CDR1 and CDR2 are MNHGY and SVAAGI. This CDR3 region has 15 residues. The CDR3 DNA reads TGTGCCAGCAGTTACGAGGGAGCAACTAATGAAAAACTGTTTTTT. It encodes CASSYEGATNEKLFF.

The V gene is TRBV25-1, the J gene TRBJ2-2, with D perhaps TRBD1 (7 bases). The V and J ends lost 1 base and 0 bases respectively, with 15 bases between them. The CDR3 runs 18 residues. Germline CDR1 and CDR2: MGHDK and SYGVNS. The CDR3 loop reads CASSEFGGGTANTGELFF. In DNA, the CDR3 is TGTGCCAGCAGTGAATTTGGCGGCGGGACAGCGAACACCGGGGAGCTGTTTTTT.

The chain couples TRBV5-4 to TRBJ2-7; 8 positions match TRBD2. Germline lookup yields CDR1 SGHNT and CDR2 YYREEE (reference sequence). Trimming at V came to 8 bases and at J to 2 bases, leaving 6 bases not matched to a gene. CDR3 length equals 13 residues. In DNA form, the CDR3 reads TGTGCCAGTAGTAGCGGGGAAACCTACGAGCAGTACTTC. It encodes CASSSGETYEQYF.

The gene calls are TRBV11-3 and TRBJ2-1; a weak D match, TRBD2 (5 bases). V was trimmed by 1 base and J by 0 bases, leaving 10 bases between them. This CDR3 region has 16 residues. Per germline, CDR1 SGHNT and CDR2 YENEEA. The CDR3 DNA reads TGTGCCAGCAGCTTAGTAGGGAGCAACTCCTACAATGAGCAGTTCTTC. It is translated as CASSLVGSNSYNEQFF.

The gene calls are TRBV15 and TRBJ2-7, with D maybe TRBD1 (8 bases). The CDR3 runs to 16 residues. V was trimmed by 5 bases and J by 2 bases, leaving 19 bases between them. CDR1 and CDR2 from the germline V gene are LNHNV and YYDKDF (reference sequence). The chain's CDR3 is CATSPREGQATYEQYF. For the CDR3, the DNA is TGTGCCACCAGCCCGAGGGAGGGACAGGCCACCTACGAGCAGTACTTC.

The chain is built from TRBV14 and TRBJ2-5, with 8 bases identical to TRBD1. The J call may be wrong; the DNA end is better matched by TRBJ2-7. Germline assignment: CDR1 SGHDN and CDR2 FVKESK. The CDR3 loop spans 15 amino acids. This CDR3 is CASSQGDRRSYEQYF. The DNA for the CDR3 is TGTGCCAGCAGCCAGGGGGACAGGCGCTCCTACGAGCAGTACTTC.

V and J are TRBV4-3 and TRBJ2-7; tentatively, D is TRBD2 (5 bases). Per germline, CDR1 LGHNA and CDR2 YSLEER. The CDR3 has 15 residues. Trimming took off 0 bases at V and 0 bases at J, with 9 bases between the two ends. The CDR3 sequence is CASSQETTSSYEQYF. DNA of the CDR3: TGCGCCAGCAGCCAAGAGACTACTAGCTCCTACGAGCAGTACTTC.

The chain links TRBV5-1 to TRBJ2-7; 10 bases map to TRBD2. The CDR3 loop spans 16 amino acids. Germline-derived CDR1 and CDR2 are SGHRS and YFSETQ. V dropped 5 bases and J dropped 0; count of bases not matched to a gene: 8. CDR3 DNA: TGCGCCAGCAGACATGGACTAGCGGAAAGCTCCTACGAGCAGTACTTC. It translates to CASRHGLAESSYEQYF.

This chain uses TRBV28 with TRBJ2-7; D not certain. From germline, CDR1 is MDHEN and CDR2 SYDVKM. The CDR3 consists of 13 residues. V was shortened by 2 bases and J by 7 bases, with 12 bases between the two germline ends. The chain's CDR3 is CASSLGLTREQYF. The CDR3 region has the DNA TGTGCCAGCAGTTTAGGCTTAACGAGGGAGCAGTACTTC.

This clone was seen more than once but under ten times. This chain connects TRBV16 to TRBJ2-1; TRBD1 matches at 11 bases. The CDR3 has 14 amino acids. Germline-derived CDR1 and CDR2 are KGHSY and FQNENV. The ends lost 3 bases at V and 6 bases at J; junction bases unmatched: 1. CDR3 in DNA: TGTGCCAGCAGCCATGGGACAGGGGGCAATGAGCAGTTCTTC. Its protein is CASSHGTGGNEQFF.

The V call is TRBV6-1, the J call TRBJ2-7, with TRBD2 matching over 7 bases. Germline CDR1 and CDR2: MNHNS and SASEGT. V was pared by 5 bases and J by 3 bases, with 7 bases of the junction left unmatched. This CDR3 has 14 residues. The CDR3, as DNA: TGTGCCAGCAGTTTAGGCGGGGGAAGCTACGAGCAGTACTTC. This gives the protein CASSLGGGSYEQYF.

DNA of the CDR3: TGTGCCAGCAGCTTGAGGACTCCCCGCTCCTACGAGCAGTACTTC. Translation: CASSLRTPRSYEQYF. The chain combines TRBV7-6 with TRBJ2-7; TRBD2 might be the D (5 bases). CDR1 and CDR2 from the germline V gene are SGHVS and FNYEAQ. V lost 3 bases and J lost 0, with 12 bases in between. This CDR3 contains 15 residues.

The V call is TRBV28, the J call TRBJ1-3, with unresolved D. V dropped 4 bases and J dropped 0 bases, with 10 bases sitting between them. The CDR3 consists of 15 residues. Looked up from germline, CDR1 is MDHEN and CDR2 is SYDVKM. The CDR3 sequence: CASSYESSSGNTIYF. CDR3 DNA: TGTGCCAGCAGTTATGAGTCCTCCTCTGGAAACACCATATATTTT.